What follows describes a single TCR beta chain. From germline, CDR1 is SGHDT and CDR2 YYEEEE. The CDR3 contains 13 residues. Trimming pared 2 bases from V and 5 bases from J, leaving 10 bases between. TCRdb keeps only in-frame clones here, not all; method: immunoSEQ multiplex PCR. Of 50,000 to 75,000 clones listed, roughly 78% are singletons. The data derive from a study of siplizumab effects on memory and regulatory T cells. This TCR derives from a human donor in good health. The V and J genes are TRBV5-6 and TRBJ1-2; no firm D call. The source material was memory CD4+ T cells sorted from blood. CDR3 sequence reads: CASSFTEGYGYTF. CDR3 DNA sequence: TGTGCCAGCAGCTTTACTGAGGGATATGGCTACACCTTC.